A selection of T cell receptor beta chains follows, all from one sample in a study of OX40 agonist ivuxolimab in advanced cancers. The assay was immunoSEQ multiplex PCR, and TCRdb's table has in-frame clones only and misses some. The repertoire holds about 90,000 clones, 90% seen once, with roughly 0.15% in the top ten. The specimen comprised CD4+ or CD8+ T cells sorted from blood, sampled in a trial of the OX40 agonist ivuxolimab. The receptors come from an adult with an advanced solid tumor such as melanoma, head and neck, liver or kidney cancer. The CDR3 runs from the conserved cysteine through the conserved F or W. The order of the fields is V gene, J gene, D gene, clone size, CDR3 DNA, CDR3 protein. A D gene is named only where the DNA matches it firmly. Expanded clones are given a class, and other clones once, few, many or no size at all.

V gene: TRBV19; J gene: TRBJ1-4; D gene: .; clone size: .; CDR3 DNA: TGTGCCAGTAGTCGGACAGTAGTTAATGAAAAACTGTTTTTT; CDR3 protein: CASSRTVVNEKLFF
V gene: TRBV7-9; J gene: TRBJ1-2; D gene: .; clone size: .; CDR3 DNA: TGTGCCAGCAGCTTAGTGATCTTGCTCCACTATGGCTACACCTTC; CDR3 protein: CASSLVILLHYGYTF
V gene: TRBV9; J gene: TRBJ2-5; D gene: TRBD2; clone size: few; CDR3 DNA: TGTGCCAGCAGCGTAGCCGGGGGGAAGGAGACCCAGTACTTC; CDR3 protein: CASSVAGGKETQYF
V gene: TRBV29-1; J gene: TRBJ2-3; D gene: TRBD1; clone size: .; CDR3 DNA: TGCAGCGCGGGACAGGGGATGAGAGATACGCAGTATTTT; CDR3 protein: CSAGQGMRDTQYF
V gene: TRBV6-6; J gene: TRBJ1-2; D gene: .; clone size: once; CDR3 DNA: TGTGCCAGCAGTTACTTGGGGGTTGGCTATGGCTACACCTTC; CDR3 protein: CASSYLGVGYGYTF
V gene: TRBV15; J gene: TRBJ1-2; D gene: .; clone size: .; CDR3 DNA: TGTGCCACCAGCAGATTAGGGGCCTATGGCTACACCTTC; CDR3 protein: CATSRLGAYGYTF
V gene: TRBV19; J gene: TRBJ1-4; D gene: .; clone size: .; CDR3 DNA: TGTGCCAGTAGTTCCGGGACCCTGGCGGTAGCTAATGAAAAACTGTTTTTT; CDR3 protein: CASSSGTLAVANEKLFF
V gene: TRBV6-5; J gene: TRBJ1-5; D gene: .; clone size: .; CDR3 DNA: TGTGCCAGCAGTTACGGATTGGGACAGCCCCAGCATTTT; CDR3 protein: CASSYGLGQPQHF
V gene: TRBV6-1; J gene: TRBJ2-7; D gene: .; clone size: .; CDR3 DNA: TGTGCCAGCAGTGTCGAAGGGCCTACCTACGAGCAGTACTTC; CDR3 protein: CASSVEGPTYEQYF
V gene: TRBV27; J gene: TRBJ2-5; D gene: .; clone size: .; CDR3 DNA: TGTGCCAGCAGTTTATACGGAGGAGAGACCCAGTACTTC; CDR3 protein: CASSLYGGETQYF
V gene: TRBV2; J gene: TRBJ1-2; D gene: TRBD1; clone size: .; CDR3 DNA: TGTGCCAGCAGTGAAGCGGATTGGACAGGAGATGGCTACACCTTC; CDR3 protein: CASSEADWTGDGYTF
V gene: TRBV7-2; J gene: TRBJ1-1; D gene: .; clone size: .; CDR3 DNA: TGTGCCAGCAGCTTCGGGATGAGTGGTACTGAAGCTTTCTTT; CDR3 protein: CASSFGMSGTEAFF
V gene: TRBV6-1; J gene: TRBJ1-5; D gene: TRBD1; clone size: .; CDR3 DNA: TGTGCCAGCAGGGCAGGGGGCGCAAGCAATCAGCCCCAGCATTTT; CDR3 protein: CASRAGGASNQPQHF
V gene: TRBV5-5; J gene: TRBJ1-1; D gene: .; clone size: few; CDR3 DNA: TGTGCCAGCAGCTTTCGAGCAGGGCAGGCTTTCTTT; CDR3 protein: CASSFRAGQAFF
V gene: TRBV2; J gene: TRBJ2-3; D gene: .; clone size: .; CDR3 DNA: TGTGCCAGCAGTGGTCAGGGCAGCCTGGCAGATACGCAGTATTTT; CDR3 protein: CASSGQGSLADTQYF
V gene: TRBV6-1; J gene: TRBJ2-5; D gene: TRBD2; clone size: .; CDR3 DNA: TGTGCCAGCAGCGAAAGGCCTTCCGGGAGGGAGACCCAGTACTTC; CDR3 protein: CASSERPSGRETQYF
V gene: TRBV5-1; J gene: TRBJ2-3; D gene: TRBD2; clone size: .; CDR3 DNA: TGCGCCAGCAGCTGGACTAGCGGGAGAGCAGATACGCAGTATTTT; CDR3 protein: CASSWTSGRADTQYF
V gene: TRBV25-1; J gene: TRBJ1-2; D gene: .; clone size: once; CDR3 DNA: TGTGCCAGCAGTGAATCTGTTGCTAACTATGGCTACACCTTC; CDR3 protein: CASSESVANYGYTF
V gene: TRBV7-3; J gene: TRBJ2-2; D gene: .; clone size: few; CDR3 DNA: TGTGCCAGCAGCGACCCAGGCCGGGAGCTGTTTTTT; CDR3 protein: CASSDPGRELFF
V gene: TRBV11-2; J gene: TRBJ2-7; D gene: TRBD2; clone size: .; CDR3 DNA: TGTGCCAGCAGCTTGGGGGGGTCCTACGAGCAGTACTTC; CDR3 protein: CASSLGGSYEQYF
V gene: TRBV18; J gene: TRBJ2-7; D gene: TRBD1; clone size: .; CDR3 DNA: TGTGCCAGCTCACCAGGGACAGGGGAACCCTACGAGCAGTACTTC; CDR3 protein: CASSPGTGEPYEQYF
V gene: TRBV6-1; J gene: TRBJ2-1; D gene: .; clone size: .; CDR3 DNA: TGTGCCAGCAGTGTGGGCAGGGAACCCTACAATGAGCAGTTCTTC; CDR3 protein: CASSVGREPYNEQFF
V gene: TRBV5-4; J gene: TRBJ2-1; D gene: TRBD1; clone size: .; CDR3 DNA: TGTGCCAGCAGCTCTCGTCCCGGGACAGGGCTGGAGCAGTTCTTC; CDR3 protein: CASSSRPGTGLEQFF
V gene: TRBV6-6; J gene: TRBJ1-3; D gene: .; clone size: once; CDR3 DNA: TGTGCCAGCAGTCGAGGACTGCTGAACTCTGGAAACACCATATATTTT; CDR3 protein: CASSRGLLNSGNTIYF
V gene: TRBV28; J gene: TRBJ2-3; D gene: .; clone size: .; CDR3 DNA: TGTGCCAGCAGTCTACTTCGTCTGCAGGATGGGGCAGATACGCAGTATTTT; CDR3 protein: CASSLLRLQDGADTQYF
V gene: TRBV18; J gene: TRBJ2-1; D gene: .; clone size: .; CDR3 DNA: TGTGCCAGCTCACCCTTCCAGAGGGGGGCCAATGAGCAGTTCTTC; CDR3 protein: CASSPFQRGANEQFF
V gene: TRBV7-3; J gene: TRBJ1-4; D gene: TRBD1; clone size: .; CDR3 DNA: TGTGCCAGCAGCCTGGGACAGGGGGAAAAACTGTTTTTT; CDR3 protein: CASSLGQGEKLFF
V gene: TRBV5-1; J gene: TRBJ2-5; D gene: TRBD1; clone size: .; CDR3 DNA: TGCGCCAGCAGCACGACAGGGCTTGCGGGAGAGACCCAGTACTTC; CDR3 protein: CASSTTGLAGETQYF
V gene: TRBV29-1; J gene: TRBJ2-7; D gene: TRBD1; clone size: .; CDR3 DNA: TGCAGCGTTGGTCCGGGACAGGGCCTCTACGAGCAGTACTTC; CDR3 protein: CSVGPGQGLYEQYF
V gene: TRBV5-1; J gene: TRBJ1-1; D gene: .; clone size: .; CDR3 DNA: TGCGCCAGCAGTTCCGACGGTAAGAAGGGCACTGAAGCTTTCTTT; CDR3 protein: CASSSDGKKGTEAFF
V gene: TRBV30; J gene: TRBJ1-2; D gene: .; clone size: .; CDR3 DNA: TGTGCCTGGAGCGTAAGATCACTTCAAGGGTATGGCTACACCTTC; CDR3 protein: CAWSVRSLQGYGYTF
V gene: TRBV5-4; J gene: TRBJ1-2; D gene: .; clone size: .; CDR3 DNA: TGTGCCAGCACCCGATCCTTAATCGACACGCGCTACACCTTC; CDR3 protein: CASTRSLIDTRYTF
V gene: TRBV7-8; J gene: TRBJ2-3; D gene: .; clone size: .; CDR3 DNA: TGTGCCAGCAGCTCGCCGGGGCGCACGGATACGCAGTATTTT; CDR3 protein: CASSSPGRTDTQYF
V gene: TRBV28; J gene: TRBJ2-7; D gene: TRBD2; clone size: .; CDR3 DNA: TGTGCCAGCAGAACCGGGACTACTCTTCCATCCTACGAGCAGTACTTC; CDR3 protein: CASRTGTTLPSYEQYF
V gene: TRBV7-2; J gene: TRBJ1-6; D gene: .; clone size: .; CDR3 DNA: TGTGCCAGCAGAGGGCCGGCTTATAATTCACCCCTCCACTTT; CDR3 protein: CASRGPAYNSPLHF
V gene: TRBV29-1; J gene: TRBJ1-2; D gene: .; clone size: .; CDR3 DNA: TGCAGCGCAGGAGGGAACTATGGCTACACCTTC; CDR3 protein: CSAGGNYGYTF
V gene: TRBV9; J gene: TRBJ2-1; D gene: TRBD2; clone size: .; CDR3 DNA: TGTGCCAGCAGCGCTCGGGGGGGCCGCGATGAGCAGTTCTTC; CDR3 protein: CASSARGGRDEQFF
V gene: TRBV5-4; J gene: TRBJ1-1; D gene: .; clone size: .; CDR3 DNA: TGTGCCAGCAGCTTGGTGGCCAGGAACACTGAAGCTTTCTTT; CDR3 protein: CASSLVARNTEAFF
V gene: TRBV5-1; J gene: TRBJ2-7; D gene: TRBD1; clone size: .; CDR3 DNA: TGCGCCAGCAGCTTGGTTGGTCAGGGGGCCTACGAGCAGTACTTC; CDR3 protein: CASSLVGQGAYEQYF
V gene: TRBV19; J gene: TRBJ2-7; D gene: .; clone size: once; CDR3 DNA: TGTGCCAGTTCATTCGGCGGAGCCTACGAGCAGTACTTC; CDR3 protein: CASSFGGAYEQYF
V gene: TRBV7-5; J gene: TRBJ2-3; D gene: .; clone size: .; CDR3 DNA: TGTGTCAGAAGCTTAGGCGGGAGGGTTCGGGCAGATACGCAGTATTTT; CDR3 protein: CVRSLGGRVRADTQYF
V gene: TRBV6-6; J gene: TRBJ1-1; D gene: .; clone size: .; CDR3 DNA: TGTGCCAGCAGTTACCCCCCAGATGAAGCTTTCTTT; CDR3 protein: CASSYPPDEAFF
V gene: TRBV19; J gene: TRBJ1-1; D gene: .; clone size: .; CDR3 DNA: TGTGCCACCCGAAGCCAGGGGACCAACACTGAAGCTTTCTTT; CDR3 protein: CATRSQGTNTEAFF
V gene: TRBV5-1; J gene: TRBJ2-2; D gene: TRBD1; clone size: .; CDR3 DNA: TGCGCCACCTCCTCCGGGGACAGAACGAACACCGGGGAGCTGTTTTTT; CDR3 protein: CATSSGDRTNTGELFF
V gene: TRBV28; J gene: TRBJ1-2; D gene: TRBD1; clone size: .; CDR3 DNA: TGTGCCAGCAGTAATGCCGGGACAGATGGTTTAGGCACCTTC; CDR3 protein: CASSNAGTDGLGTF
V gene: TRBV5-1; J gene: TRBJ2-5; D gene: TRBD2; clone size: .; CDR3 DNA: TGCGCCAGCAGAAAGGACCCGGGGGGGGAGACCCAGTACTTC; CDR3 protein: CASRKDPGGETQYF
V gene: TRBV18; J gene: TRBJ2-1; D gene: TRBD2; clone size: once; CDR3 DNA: TGTGCCAGCTCACCACGATCCAGCGGGAGGTTCGGGGAGTTCTTC; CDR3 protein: CASSPRSSGRFGEFF
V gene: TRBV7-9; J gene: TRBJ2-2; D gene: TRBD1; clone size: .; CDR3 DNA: TGTGCCAGCACCTCTGACAGGGGGCGTAGAGGGGAGCTGTTTTTT; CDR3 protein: CASTSDRGRRGELFF
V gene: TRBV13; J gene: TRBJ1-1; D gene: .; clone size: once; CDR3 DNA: TGTGCCAGCAGCTTAGTCCGCGCTACTGAAGCTTTCTTT; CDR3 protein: CASSLVRATEAFF
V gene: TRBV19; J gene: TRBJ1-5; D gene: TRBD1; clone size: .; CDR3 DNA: TGTGCCTCGGACTCGGGACAGAGCAACAATCAGCCCCAGCATTTT; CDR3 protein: CASDSGQSNNQPQHF
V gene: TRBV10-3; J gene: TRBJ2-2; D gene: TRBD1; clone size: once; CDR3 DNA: TGTGCCATCAGTGGGGGGACAGCGACCGGGGAGCTGTTTTTT; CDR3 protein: CAISGGTATGELFF
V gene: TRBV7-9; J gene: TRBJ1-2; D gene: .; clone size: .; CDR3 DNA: TGTGCCAGCAGCTTAAGTAGTGCTAACTATGGCTACACCTTC; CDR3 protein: CASSLSSANYGYTF
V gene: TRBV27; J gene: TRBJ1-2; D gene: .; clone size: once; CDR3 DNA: TGTGCCAGCAGTTACCGGGACAACTATGGCTACACCTTC; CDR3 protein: CASSYRDNYGYTF
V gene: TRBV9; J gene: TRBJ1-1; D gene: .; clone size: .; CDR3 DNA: TGTGCCAGCAGCGTAGACACTTCAGGGATCCTCACTGAAGCTTTCTTT; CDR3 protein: CASSVDTSGILTEAFF
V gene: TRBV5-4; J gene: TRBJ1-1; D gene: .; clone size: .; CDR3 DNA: TGTGCCAGCAGCTTGGAGTGGGCGAACACTGAAGCTTTCTTT; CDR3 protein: CASSLEWANTEAFF
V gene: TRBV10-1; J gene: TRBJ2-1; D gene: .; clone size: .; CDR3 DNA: TGCGCCAGCAGTGTTAGCCAGGGGAACAATGAGCAGTTCTTC; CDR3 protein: CASSVSQGNNEQFF
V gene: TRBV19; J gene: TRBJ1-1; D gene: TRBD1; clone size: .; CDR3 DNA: TGTGCCAGTAGTATAGTAGGGGGCGGCGACACTGAAGCTTTCTTT; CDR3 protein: CASSIVGGGDTEAFF
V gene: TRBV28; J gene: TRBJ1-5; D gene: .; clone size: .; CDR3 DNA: TGTGCCAGCAGGCGGGCCACTAATAGCAATCAGCCCCAGCATTTT; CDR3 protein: CASRRATNSNQPQHF
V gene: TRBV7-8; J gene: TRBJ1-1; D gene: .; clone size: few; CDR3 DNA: TGTGCCAGCAGCTCGCGGGCCGCTGGGGCTTTCTTT; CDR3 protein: CASSSRAAGAFF